This TCR beta chain appears in the sequencing data of a study of vaccination effects on CD4 cells after COVID-19. Overall study: Participants were given two doses of BNT162b2 or mRNA-1273 vaccine.

ViraFEST used viral peptide pools to expand antigen-specific CD4+ T cells before sequencing. Researchers isolated CD4+ T cells once less than 13 days of culture had elapsed. PBMC were cultured at under 2.5 million per well with 9.5 to 10 IU/ml IL-2 and about 9.5 ug/ml peptides. Each culture had half its medium swapped for IL-2 medium on days 3 and 7. Concerning this clone: Its antigen is as yet unknown.

Study conclusions and caveats: Cross-reaction with common cold coronaviruses was seen in only 1 of 255 vaccine-induced clones from healthy vaccinees.

This CDR3 comprises 13 residues. The junction had 8 bases not matched to a gene; V was cut back by 5 bases and J by 8 bases. Germline V gives CDR1 KGHDR, CDR2 SFDVKD. Clones were read by immunoSEQ multiplex PCR, and TCRdb kept only the in-frame ones, dropping some. Of 20,000 to 25,000 clones listed, 73% are singletons. The clonotype comes from a human donor who received a COVID-19 vaccine. The chain is built from TRBV24-1 and TRBJ2-7, with 7 bases that match TRBD1. Here the sequenced sample was CD4+ T cells from PBMCs cultured with HCoV-229E spike peptides, taken before COVID-19 vaccination. DNA of the CDR3: TGTGCCACCAGTGGGAATACAGGGGACCAGCAGTACTTC. The encoded protein is CATSGNTGDQQYF.